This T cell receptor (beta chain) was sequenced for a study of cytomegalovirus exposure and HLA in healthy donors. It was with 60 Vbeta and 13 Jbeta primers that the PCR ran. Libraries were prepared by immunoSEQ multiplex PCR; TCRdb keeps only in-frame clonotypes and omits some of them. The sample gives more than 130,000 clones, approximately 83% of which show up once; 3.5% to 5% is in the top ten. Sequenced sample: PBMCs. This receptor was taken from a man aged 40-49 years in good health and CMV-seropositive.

CDR3 in DNA: TGTGCCAGTAGTATCTCTTCCGGGACAGGTACGGGCACTGAAGCTTTCTTT. It codes for CASSISSGTGTGTEAFF. This chain links TRBV19 with TRBJ1-1, with 8 bases that match TRBD1. The V and J ends lost 3 bases and 4 bases, in that order; junction bases with no gene match: 13. Germline V gene sequence: CDR1 LNHDA, CDR2 SQIVND (reference sequence). The CDR3 is made up of 17 amino acids.